This is a list of T cell receptor beta chains from one sample in a study of T cell responses to AZD1222 COVID-19 vaccine. This table comes from immunoSEQ multiplex PCR, and its TCRdb copy is limited to in-frame clones, with some not included. The sample yields approximately 150,000 clones, around nine tenths seen once. Sequences were derived from peripheral blood, sampled 28 days after the second AZD1222 dose. These receptors were obtained from an adult who received the AZD1222 COVID-19 vaccine. CDR3s leave out the opening cysteine and the closing phenylalanine or tryptophan. A D gene is named only where the DNA matches it firmly. Rows may omit the clone size; those that give it use once, few, many or a size class.

-	TRBV12-3/TRBV12-4	-	TRBJ2-3	ASSLLTTDTQY
-	TRBV5-1	-	TRBJ1-2	ASSPVGQDYGYT
-	TRBV12-3/TRBV12-4	-	TRBJ1-2	ASSYRTLGGYT
-	TRBV7-8	-	TRBJ1-1	ASKEDMNTEAF
few	TRBV3-1/TRBV3-2	TRBD1	TRBJ1-1	ASSRATGQAF
-	TRBV5-4	-	TRBJ1-4	ASSFRGAREKLF
-	TRBV6-5	-	TRBJ1-1	ASSYSGQQNTEAF
few	TRBV27	-	TRBJ1-2	ASSLRGADGYT
once	TRBV27	-	TRBJ1-5	ASSSTGPYSNQPQH
-	TRBV7-8	-	TRBJ2-5	ASSQTRSETQY
-	TRBV13	-	TRBJ2-5	ASSYPTEEETQY